This T cell receptor (beta chain) was observed in a study of T cell responses to AZD1222 COVID-19 vaccine. Study-wide results and limits: The study found vaccine-associated CD4 TCRs spanning spike, dominant at 160-218 and 743-854. Baseline testing showed seropositivity in only a handful of AZD1222 recipients. Once two AZD1222 doses were given, Spike-specific TCR breadth and depth went up.

Measured with immunoSEQ multiplex PCR; TCRdb has only the in-frame clones, and not every one. The sample has fewer than 130,000 clones, roughly nine tenths seen once. The length of the CDR3 is 13 residues. The V gene's germline CDR1 is DFQATT and CDR2 SNEGSKA (reference sequence). Deletions cut 3 bases from V and 0 bases from J, with 8 bases between. This clone was counted a single time. Its antigen is not known. Material: peripheral blood, obtained on day 0 of AZD1222 vaccination. The chain employs TRBV20-1 and TRBJ1-2; D ambiguous. This TCR came from an adult in good health. The CDR3 bases are TGCAGTGCTAGTCCCGCAACTAACTATGGCTACACCTTC. The encoded protein is CSASPATNYGYTF.